The clone carrying this TCR beta chain was counted between two and nine times. The target antigen is unknown. The sample originates from a study of OX40 agonist ivuxolimab in advanced cancers. Study information: Administration of intravenous ivuxolimab to patients occurred every 2 weeks at 0.01 to 10 mg/kg. A diagnosis of hepatocellular carcinoma, melanoma, renal cell or head and neck cancer was present in dose-escalation patients.

V was shortened by 2 bases and J by 6 bases, with 5 bases between the two germline ends. The CDR3 covers 12 residues. Germline CDR1 is MDHEN and CDR2 is SYDVKM. General study findings and limits: A proportion of nonresponders additionally exhibited low normalized T-cell clonal expansion.

Assay used: immunoSEQ multiplex PCR; TCRdb lists only in-frame clones, some missing. The data show over 60,000 clones, with roughly 80% seen just once and around 6.7% held by the top ten. This sample comprised CD4+ or CD8+ T cells sorted from blood, obtained in a trial of the OX40 agonist ivuxolimab. This receptor was obtained from an adult with an advanced solid tumor such as melanoma, head and neck, liver or kidney cancer. The rearrangement joins TRBV28 to TRBJ1-5; D gene ambiguous. CDR3 region: CASSLTGQPQHF. The CDR3 coding sequence is TGTGCCAGCAGTTTAACGGGTCAGCCCCAGCATTTT.